Listed below are T cell receptor beta chains from one sample, sequenced in a study of blood T cell repertoires in COVID-19. TCRdb's table, derived via immunoSEQ multiplex PCR, lists solely in-frame clones and lacks some. The repertoire holds 35,000 to 55,000 clones, with roughly 85% as singletons. The sequencing input was peripheral blood. These receptors were collected from a woman in her 70s in a cohort sampled during active COVID-19. Both conserved end residues are part of each CDR3. The D gene is left open where the match is weak. The size field is filled for only some rows; it gives once, few, many or a size class.

DNA	CDR3	size	J	V	D
TGTGCCAGCAGCCAATTGAGCGGCTCCTACGAGCAGTACTTC	CASSQLSGSYEQYF	NA	TRBJ2-7	TRBV3-1/TRBV3-2	NA
TGTGCCAGCAGTTTATCGATAGGGGGCAGGCCGAGCACAGATACGCAGTATTTT	CASSLSIGGRPSTDTQYF	few	TRBJ2-3	TRBV27	TRBD1
TGTGCCAGCAGCCAAGATACCACCCCGGGACAGGAAGCTTTCTTT	CASSQDTTPGQEAFF	NA	TRBJ1-1	TRBV3-1/TRBV3-2	TRBD1
TGTGCTACAAGATCCTCTGGAAACACCATATATTTT	CATRSSGNTIYF	NA	TRBJ1-3	TRBV30	NA
TGTGCCAGCAGCCAGGTTGGGACAGCGACGGGGACCCAGTACTTC	CASSQVGTATGTQYF	NA	TRBJ2-5	TRBV3-1/TRBV3-2	TRBD1
TGCGCCAGCAGCTTGGGAGCGGGGTACTCCTACGAGCAGTACTTC	CASSLGAGYSYEQYF	NA	TRBJ2-7	TRBV5-1	TRBD2
TGTGCCAGCATCCGGGGGTTGATGGATGGCTACACCTTC	CASIRGLMDGYTF	few	TRBJ1-2	TRBV2	NA
TGTGCCAGTAGTAGGGGGGACTCCCTCATGAACACTGAAGCTTTCTTT	CASSRGDSLMNTEAFF	NA	TRBJ1-1	TRBV19	NA
TGCGCCAGCAGCCAATATTCAACCGGTGGGACAGGGATGCGCGATGGCTACACCTTC	CASSQYSTGGTGMRDGYTF	few	TRBJ1-2	TRBV4-1	TRBD1
TGTGCCAGCAGATCAGGGGGCGCACCCACCGGGGAGCTGTTTTTT	CASRSGGAPTGELFF	once	TRBJ2-2	TRBV3-1/TRBV3-2	TRBD1
TGTGCCAGCAGTGACGACAGGAACTATGAAGCTTTCTTT	CASSDDRNYEAFF	NA	TRBJ1-1	TRBV25-1	NA
TGTGCCATCAGTGAGTCGACAGGGAATCCCTACGAGCAGTACTTC	CAISESTGNPYEQYF	NA	TRBJ2-7	TRBV10-3	TRBD1
TGCGCCAGCAGTGAGTCTAATGGGCTTCATGAGCAGTTCTTC	CASSESNGLHEQFF	NA	TRBJ2-1	TRBV10-1	NA
TGTGCCAGCGCCGGGACAGGGTTGAAGCAGTACTTC	CASAGTGLKQYF	NA	TRBJ2-7	TRBV6-5	TRBD1
TGTGCCAGTAGTATAGACGGCAGACCGGGGGGAGATACGCAGTATTTT	CASSIDGRPGGDTQYF	NA	TRBJ2-3	TRBV19	TRBD2
TGTGCCAGCAGCTTAATATATAGTCAGGGAAGTAATACTGAAGCTTTCTTT	CASSLIYSQGSNTEAFF	NA	TRBJ1-1	TRBV5-5	NA
TGTGCCAGCAGCAGACCGGGACTAGGGGGGTCAGATACGCAGTATTTT	CASSRPGLGGSDTQYF	once	TRBJ2-3	TRBV11-2	TRBD2
TGTGCCAGCAGTCTGGGACAGGGCAACTATGGCTACACCTTC	CASSLGQGNYGYTF	NA	TRBJ1-2	TRBV28	TRBD1
TGTGCCAGTAGTCCTCGGACATTTGGGGATAGCAATCAGCCCCAGCATTTT	CASSPRTFGDSNQPQHF	NA	TRBJ1-5	TRBV19	NA
TGCGCCAGCGGGGAGGCAGAGACCCAGTACTTC	CASGEAETQYF	NA	TRBJ2-5	TRBV5-1	NA
TGTGCCAGCAGTGAAAAGGGTCTAGGACTGGCTGGGCAGTACTTC	CASSEKGLGLAGQYF	NA	TRBJ2-7	TRBV2	NA
TGTGCCAGCAGCCTGCGACAGGGAGGACACGAGCAGTACTTC	CASSLRQGGHEQYF	NA	TRBJ2-7	TRBV11-2	NA
TGTGCCAGCACCTCTGCGGGGGGGGACGAGCAGTACTTC	CASTSAGGDEQYF	NA	TRBJ2-7	TRBV7-9	TRBD2
TGTGCCAGTACCATCGACAGGGGGATCTACAATGAGCAGTTCTTC	CASTIDRGIYNEQFF	NA	TRBJ2-1	TRBV19	TRBD1
TGTGCCACCCCGGGCGGGATAGAGCAGTTCTTC	CATPGGIEQFF	once	TRBJ2-1	TRBV7-9	NA
TGTGCCTGGAGTGTAACTGCCTCCCGGCAAGAGACCCAGTACTTC	CAWSVTASRQETQYF	NA	TRBJ2-5	TRBV30	NA
TGCGCCAGCAGTGAGCGGAAACAGGGGAATGGCTACACCTTC	CASSERKQGNGYTF	NA	TRBJ1-2	TRBV10-2	TRBD1
TGTGCCAGCAGCTTGGATCTAGCGGGAGAAGAGTTCTTC	CASSLDLAGEEFF	NA	TRBJ2-1	TRBV5-6	TRBD2
TGTGCCAGCAGCCAAGGGACTAGCGGGAGGCTTTCGACGTCCTACGAGCAGTACTTC	CASSQGTSGRLSTSYEQYF	NA	TRBJ2-7	TRBV3-1/TRBV3-2	TRBD2
TGTGCCAGCAGTTTATTTTTCGGACTAGCGGGAGACAATGAGCAGTTCTTC	CASSLFFGLAGDNEQFF	NA	TRBJ2-1	TRBV28	TRBD2
TGTGCCATCAGTGTTGCCGCGGACACCGGGGAGCTGTTTTTT	CAISVAADTGELFF	NA	TRBJ2-2	TRBV10-3	NA
TGTGCTAGCAGCTTAGCCAAGACAAGCTCCTACGAGCAGTACTTC	CASSLAKTSSYEQYF	many	TRBJ2-7	TRBV7-7	NA
TGTGCCAGCAGTTTAGGCTCCGGGATGACAGATACGCAGTATTTT	CASSLGSGMTDTQYF	NA	TRBJ2-3	TRBV27	NA
TGTGCCAGCAGCGTAGGCCCCGGGGATACCGGGGAGCTGTTTTTT	CASSVGPGDTGELFF	NA	TRBJ2-2	TRBV9	NA